Below are 27 T cell receptor beta chains sequenced from a single sample in a study of cytomegalovirus exposure and HLA in healthy donors. PCR involved 60 Vbeta and 13 Jbeta primers. Sequencing used immunoSEQ multiplex PCR; TCRdb keeps in-frame clones, though not all of them. This sample has about 110,000 clones, with around 83% found just once. The sequencing sample was made of PBMCs. Receptor source: a man under 40 in good health and CMV-seropositive.

This chain links TRBV25-1 with TRBJ2-1; 8 bases are shared with TRBD2. The CDR3 runs 16 residues. The trim removed 10 bases at V and 2 bases at J, leaving 13 bases unmatched. Looked up from germline, CDR1 is MGHDK and CDR2 is SYGVNS. Here the CDR3 DNA reads TGTGCCATTTCTCCAGGACTAGCCGATACCTACAATGAGCAGTTCTTC. Translation gives CAISPGLADTYNEQFF.

The rearrangement links TRBV28 to TRBJ1-5; D is unresolved. Germline V gives CDR1 MDHEN, CDR2 SYDVKM. The V gene lost 4 bases and the J gene lost 7 bases, with 14 bases spanning the gap. The CDR3 contains 14 residues. In DNA form, the CDR3 reads TGTGCCAGCAGTTCCGCGGGAGGGAGACAGCCCCAGCATTTT. This codes for CASSSAGGRQPQHF.

The chain's CDR3 is CASGLWAEETQYF. The CDR3 coding sequence is TGTGCTAGTGGTTTGTGGGCCGAAGAGACCCAGTACTTC. The V call is TRBV12-5, the J call TRBJ2-5; D gene ambiguous. CDR3 size: 13 residues. Between the trimmed V and J ends, which lost 2 bases and 3 bases, there was a span of 7 bases. CDR1 is LGHNT, CDR2 FRNRAP, per germline.

The chain recombines TRBV30 with TRBJ2-5, with D perhaps TRBD1 (6 bases). The CDR3 is 13 residues long. CDR1 GTSNPN and CDR2 SVGIG come from the germline V gene (reference sequence). V dropped 5 bases and J dropped 5 bases, with 15 bases sitting between them. CDR3 amino acids: CAWATGSLETQYF. Here the CDR3 DNA reads TGTGCCTGGGCGACAGGAAGTTTGGAGACCCAGTACTTC.

This chain links TRBV25-1 with TRBJ2-5; tentative D call: TRBD2 (6 bases). V was pared by 6 bases and J by 5 bases, with 19 bases between. This CDR3 spans 15 amino acids. Germline CDR1 reads MGHDK; CDR2 reads SYGVNS. CDR3 nucleotides: TGTGCCAGCAGCCCGGAGGGGAGCCCTTGGGAGACCCAGTACTTC. It translates to CASSPEGSPWETQYF.

The V call is TRBV11-1, the J call TRBJ2-5; TRBD1 is a possible D gene (5 bases). The germline V gene has CDR1 SGHAT and CDR2 FQDESV (reference sequence). The CDR3 is 14 amino acids. The germline V and J ends were trimmed by 3 bases and 2 bases, with 10 bases remaining between them. DNA of the CDR3: TGTGCCAGCAGCTTTGAACAGGCGCAAGAGACCCAGTACTTC. Protein: CASSFEQAQETQYF.

The chain carries TRBV18 and TRBJ1-1; TRBD1 aligns across 9 bases. This CDR3 is 16 amino acids long. CDR1 and CDR2 (germline): KGHSH, LQKENI. V shed 8 bases, J shed 2 bases, and the junction held 12 bases outside the gene matches. The DNA for the CDR3 is TGTGCCAGCACGAGCGGGACAGGGACTTTTAACACTGAAGCTTTCTTT. Translated, it gives CASTSGTGTFNTEAFF.

The gene calls are TRBV13 and TRBJ2-7, with TRBD2 matching over 8 bases. With V trimmed by 0 bases and J by 4 bases, 8 bases remained unmatched. CDR1 is PRHDT and CDR2 is FYEKMQ in the germline V gene (reference sequence). CDR3 length equals 16 residues. The chain's CDR3 is CASSLGGRAGFYEQYV. The CDR3 DNA reads TGTGCCAGCAGCTTAGGCGGGAGGGCCGGTTTTTACGAGCAGTACGTC.

This clone was picked up a small number of times. V is TRBV19 and J is TRBJ2-3; no clear D gene. The V and J ends lost 4 bases and 2 bases respectively, with 4 bases between them. The CDR3 length is 12 residues. Germline loops: CDR1 LNHDA, CDR2 SQIVND (reference sequence). The CDR3 protein is CASSTFTDTQYF. In DNA, the CDR3 is TGTGCCAGTAGTACCTTCACAGATACGCAGTATTTT. The whole variable domain, remainder taken from reference TRBV19 and TRBJ2-3, is DGGITQSPKYLFRKEGQNVTLSCEQNLNHDAMYWYRQDPGQGLRLIYYSQIVNDFQKGDIAEGYSVSREKKESFPLTVTSAQKNPTAFYLCASSTFTDTQYFGPGTRLTVL.

This chain links TRBV5-4 with TRBJ2-3; possible D gene TRBD2, 5 bases. Germline assignment: CDR1 SGHNT and CDR2 YYREEE (reference sequence). This CDR3 has 15 residues. The V and J ends lost 0 bases and 5 bases respectively, with 13 bases between them. The CDR3 DNA is TGTGCCAGCAGCTTGGAAGGGAGTGCCGGAGATACGCAGTATTTT. Protein: CASSLEGSAGDTQYF.

The chain uses TRBV5-6 and TRBJ1-6, with 8 positions matching TRBD1. This CDR3 has 14 amino acids. Germline V lookup: CDR1 SGHDT, CDR2 YYEEEE. J gave up 10 bases and V 4 bases, and 7 bases lay outside the gene matches. CDR3 loop: CASSRGQGGSPLHF. Here the CDR3 DNA reads TGTGCCAGCAGCCGCGGACAGGGAGGGTCACCCCTCCACTTT.

The chain joins TRBV9 to TRBJ2-1; D is undetermined. The V and J ends lost 0 bases and 5 bases respectively, with 18 bases between them. Germline-derived CDR1 and CDR2 are SGDLS and YYNGEE. The CDR3 runs to 17 residues. For the CDR3, the DNA is TGTGCCAGCAGCGTAGATCCCGACTCGCGTGGTAACAATGAGCAGTTCTTC. Translating gives CASSVDPDSRGNNEQFF.

This sequence joins TRBV2 and TRBJ2-1; 12 bases are a match to TRBD2. This CDR3 region has 16 residues. The ends lost 6 bases at V and 2 bases at J; junction bases unmatched: 5. Germline CDR1 reads SNHLY; CDR2 reads FYNNEI. The CDR3 loop is CASSGLAGLTYNEQFF. The CDR3 region has the DNA TGTGCCAGCAGCGGACTAGCGGGGCTTACCTACAATGAGCAGTTCTTC.

V is TRBV19 and J is TRBJ1-4, with 7 positions matching TRBD1. Germline CDR1 is LNHDA and CDR2 is SQIVND (reference sequence). Trimming took 5 bases from V and 7 from J; bases not matched to a gene: 10. The CDR3 totals 15 residues. CDR3 in amino acids: CASSVDRARGEKLFF. CDR3 nucleotides: TGTGCCAGTAGTGTCGACAGGGCCAGAGGTGAAAAACTGTTTTTT.

The V call is TRBV14, the J call TRBJ1-1, with unresolved D. Germline V lookup: CDR1 SGHDN, CDR2 FVKESK. With 1 base removed from V and 6 bases from J, the gap between germline ends came to 15 bases. The CDR3 has 15 amino acids. CDR3 sequence: CASSQVGGSTAEAFF. The DNA for the CDR3 is TGTGCCAGCAGCCAAGTGGGAGGCAGCACTGCTGAAGCTTTCTTT.

The chain couples TRBV7-2 to TRBJ2-3; D gene unclear. This CDR3 is 14 amino acids long. Trimming removed 1 base from V and 3 bases from J, with 8 bases in between. CDR1 SGHTA and CDR2 FQGNSA come from the germline V gene. The CDR3 bases are TGTGCCAGCAGCTTAGTGAGCCTTACAGATACGCAGTATTTT. Amino acids: CASSLVSLTDTQYF.

J is TRBJ1-2 and V is TRBV5-4, with 9 bases lining up with TRBD1. J lost 4 bases, V lost 5 bases, and 9 bases had no gene match. Germline V gene lookup returns CDR1 SGHNT and CDR2 YYREEE (reference sequence). CDR3 length: 15 amino acids. Here the CDR3 reads CASSPGGDRAYGYTF. CDR3 bases: TGTGCCAGCAGTCCGGGGGGGGACAGGGCCTATGGCTACACCTTC.

V gene TRBV9 combines with J gene TRBJ1-2; D not certain. The CDR3 loop spans 15 amino acids. Germline V gene lookup returns CDR1 SGDLS and CDR2 YYNGEE. V lost 3 bases, J lost 7 bases, and 19 bases lay in between. The CDR3 protein is CASSGLGTVGSGYTF. CDR3 sequence (DNA): TGTGCCAGCAGCGGCTTGGGTACAGTCGGGAGTGGCTACACCTTC.

The chain carries TRBV21-1 and TRBJ1-1; the table's D call, TRBD1, has no DNA check behind it. TRBV21-1 is listed as a pseudogene. The CDR3 sequence is 17 residues long. CDR3 residues: CASSKARGGPCGTEAFF. The CDR3 DNA reads TGTGCCAGCAGCAAAGCGCGAGGGGGCCCCTGCGGCACTGAAGCTTTCTTT.

This clone was seen at least ten times. This specimen includes other DNA sequences encoding the same CDR3. This chain joins TRBV27 and TRBJ2-2; D gene ambiguous. CDR3 length: 13 residues. The V gene lost 6 bases and the J gene lost 6 bases, with 11 bases spanning the gap. Germline CDR1 and CDR2: MNHEY and SMNVEV (reference sequence). DNA of the CDR3: TGTGCCAGCAGCTTCACAAGCGCCGGGGAGCTGTTTTTT. The encoded protein is CASSFTSAGELFF.

The CDR3 sequence is CASSDPGYNEQFF. In nucleotides, the CDR3 is TGTGCCAGCAGCGATCCGGGCTACAATGAGCAGTTCTTC. The V and J genes are TRBV9 and TRBJ2-1; D not resolved. V was trimmed by 3 bases and J by 3 bases, leaving 7 bases between them. Germline V gives CDR1 SGDLS, CDR2 YYNGEE. The length of the CDR3 is 13 residues.

V usage is TRBV5-3 and J usage is TRBJ1-2; TRBD1 matches at 7 bases. TRBV5-3 is an ORF, with its function uncertain. Unmatched junction bases numbered 0, after V lost 0 bases and J lost 4 bases. The CDR3 extends over 13 amino acids. Here the CDR3 DNA reads TGTGCCAGAAGCTTGGGGACAGGCTATGGCTACACCTTC. Translating gives CARSLGTGYGYTF.

V is TRBV5-1 and J is TRBJ2-3; 10 positions agree with TRBD2. The germline V gene has CDR1 SGHRS and CDR2 YFSETQ. This CDR3 region has 17 residues. Trimming took 7 bases from V and 6 from J; bases not matched to a gene: 17. This chain's CDR3 is CASHRTQLAGGTDTQYF. As DNA, the CDR3 is TGCGCCAGCCACCGTACGCAATTAGCGGGAGGAACCGATACGCAGTATTTT.

This chain uses TRBV11-2 with TRBJ2-2; TRBD1 matches at 8 bases. This CDR3 region has 15 residues. Losses at the gene ends were 6 bases for V and 6 bases for J; bases not matched to a gene: 9. The V gene's germline CDR1 is SGHAT and CDR2 FQNNGV. CDR3 in amino acids: CASRRGQGNPGELFF. As DNA, the CDR3 is TGTGCCAGCAGGCGAGGACAGGGTAATCCCGGGGAGCTGTTTTTT.

Here the CDR3 DNA reads TGTGCCAGCTCACCACTCCACAGTAACAATCAGCCCCAGCATTTT. Its protein is CASSPLHSNNQPQHF. The V and J genes are TRBV18 and TRBJ1-5; D is unclear. CDR3 length: 15 amino acids. The V end lost 1 base, the J end lost 3 bases, and 10 bases lay between the germline ends. Germline V lookup: CDR1 KGHSH, CDR2 LQKENI.

V and J are TRBV18 and TRBJ1-2; D is perhaps TRBD1 (5 bases). The CDR3 totals 16 residues. V gave up 1 base and J gave up 0 bases, with 12 bases separating them. Germline CDR1 reads KGHSH; CDR2 reads LQKENI. The CDR3 is CASSPRGGTSNYGYTF. CDR3 in DNA: TGTGCCAGCTCACCACGGGGGGGGACCTCTAACTATGGCTACACCTTC.

This sequence joins TRBV10-3 and TRBJ2-7; the D is unclear. V was pared by 0 bases and J by 0 bases, with 15 bases between. CDR1 ENHRY and CDR2 SYGVKD come from the germline V gene. The CDR3 consists of 17 residues. CDR3 sequence: CAISESSRRESSYEQYF. As DNA, the CDR3 is TGTGCCATCAGTGAGTCGTCGCGGCGAGAAAGCTCCTACGAGCAGTACTTC.